This TCR beta chain was profiled in a study of cytomegalovirus exposure and HLA in healthy donors. Study-level results: For most TCR sequences rarity was the rule, although some public TCRs occurred in many donors.

The donors gave bone marrow, and they were healthy. Note on this clone: The antigen is undetermined.

The CDR3 has 15 residues. The V gene's germline CDR1 is MNHNS and CDR2 SASEGT. With 7 bases removed from V and 4 bases from J, the gap between germline ends came to 19 bases. The PCR made use of 60 Vbeta and 13 Jbeta primers. Sequencing was performed with immunoSEQ multiplex PCR; in TCRdb, only in-frame clones are kept and a portion is missing. The data show about 160,000 clones, with about 75% seen just once and roughly 1.9% held by the top ten. The chain carries TRBV6-1 and TRBJ1-1; no definite D call. Sequenced sample: PBMCs. This TCR was sampled from a female donor in good health and CMV-seronegative. Here the CDR3 reads CASIDVRAVGTEAFF. The DNA of the CDR3 is TGTGCCAGCATCGATGTGAGGGCGGTGGGCACTGAAGCTTTCTTT.